The T cell receptor beta chain under discussion was sequenced for a study of T cell repertoires in cytomegalovirus infection. Study-wide background: Indicated by public TCR beta signatures were CMV infection and matching HLA type.

As regards this clonotype: Its antigen is as yet unknown.

The CDR3 is 15 residues long. The germline CDR1 and CDR2 sequences are MNHEY and SVGEGT. Trimming removed 6 bases at V and 2 bases at J, with 17 bases between. TCRdb recomputed calls from the reads with MiXCR, one row per CDR3 protein. The data hold around 300,000 distinct CDR3 sequences, with around 25% observed a single time. The sequence was collected from a human donor in good health (CMV status not recorded). Some clones in this sample may be carry-over from other donors' samples. The sequences come from cultured PBMCs, collected from culture after CMV antigen stimulation. J is TRBJ2-7 and V is TRBV6-2 or TRBV6-3; D is possibly TRBD1 or TRBD2 (5 bases each). This chain's CDR3 is CASSPRGSSAYEQYF. The DNA of the CDR3 is TGTGCCAGCAGCCCCCGGGGCAGTTCAGCCTACGAGCAGTACTTC.